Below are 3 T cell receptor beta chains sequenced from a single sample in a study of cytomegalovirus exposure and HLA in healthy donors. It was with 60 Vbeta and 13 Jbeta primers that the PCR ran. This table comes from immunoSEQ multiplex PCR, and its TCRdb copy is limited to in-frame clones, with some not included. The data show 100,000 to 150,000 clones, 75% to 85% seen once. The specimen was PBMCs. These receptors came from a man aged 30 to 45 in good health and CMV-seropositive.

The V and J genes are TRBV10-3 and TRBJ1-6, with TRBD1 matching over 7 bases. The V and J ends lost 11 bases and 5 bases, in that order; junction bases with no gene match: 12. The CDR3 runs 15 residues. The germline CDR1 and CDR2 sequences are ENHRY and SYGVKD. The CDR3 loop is CASRDPDRDNSPLHF. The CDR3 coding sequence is TGTGCCTCCCGCGACCCCGACAGGGATAATTCACCCCTCCACTTT.

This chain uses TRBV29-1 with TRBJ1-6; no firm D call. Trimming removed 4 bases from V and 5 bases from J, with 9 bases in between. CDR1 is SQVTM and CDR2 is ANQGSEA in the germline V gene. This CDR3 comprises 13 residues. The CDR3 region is CSVAPSHNSPLHF. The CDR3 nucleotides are TGCAGCGTTGCCCCCAGTCATAATTCACCCCTCCACTTT. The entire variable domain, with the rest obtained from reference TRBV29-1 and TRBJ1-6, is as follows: SAVISQKPSRDICQRGTSLTIQCQVDSQVTMMFWYRQQPGQSLTLIATANQGSEATYESGFVIDKFPISRPNLTFSTLTVSNMSPEDSSIYLCSVAPSHNSPLHFGNGTRLTVT.

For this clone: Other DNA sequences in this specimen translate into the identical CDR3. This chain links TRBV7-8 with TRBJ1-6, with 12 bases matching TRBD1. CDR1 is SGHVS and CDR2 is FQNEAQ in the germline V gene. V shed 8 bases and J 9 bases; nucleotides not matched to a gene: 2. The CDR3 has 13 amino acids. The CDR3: CASSGQGASPLHF. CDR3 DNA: TGTGCCAGCTCGGGACAGGGGGCTTCACCCCTCCACTTT. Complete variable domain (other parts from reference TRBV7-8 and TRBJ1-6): GAGVSQSPRYKVAKRGQDVALRCDPISGHVSLFWYQQALGQGPEFLTYFQNEAQLDKSGLPSDRFFAERPEGSVSTLKIQRTQQEDSAVYLCASSGQGASPLHFGNGTRLTVT.